A single sample is the source of the 16 T cell receptor beta chains below, sequenced in a study of blood T cell repertoires in COVID-19. Repertoires were generated with immunoSEQ multiplex PCR, while TCRdb's copy carries only in-frame clones and drops some. The repertoire holds 130,000 to 150,000 clones, with 85% to 90% as singletons. Sequenced sample: PBMCs or T cells enriched from blood (not recorded which). The receptor set was obtained from a woman aged 30 to 39 with acute COVID-19.

The V gene is TRBV24-1, the J gene TRBJ1-2; D may be TRBD1 (6 bases). The germline V gene encodes CDR1 KGHDR and CDR2 SFDVKD. Trimming took off 2 bases at V and 8 bases at J, with 11 bases between the two ends. CDR3 length equals 13 residues. CDR3 DNA: TGTGCCACCAGTGATTGGGAAGGACAGGGCTACACCTTC. Translated, it gives CATSDWEGQGYTF.

The chain is built from TRBV10-3 and TRBJ2-7; 8 bases map to TRBD1. The CDR3 runs 14 residues. Germline assignment: CDR1 ENHRY and CDR2 SYGVKD. V lost 7 bases, J lost 6 bases, and 11 bases stayed unmatched. The CDR3, as DNA: TGTGCCATCACCCCGGACAGGGATGCCTCCGAGCAGTACTTC. Its protein product is CAITPDRDASEQYF.

CDR3 loop: CASSQGAGQETQYF. CDR3 sequence (DNA): TGCGCCAGCAGCCAAGGAGCGGGGCAAGAGACCCAGTACTTC. This chain connects TRBV4-3 to TRBJ2-5; 7 nucleotides match TRBD2. The germline gives CDR1 LGHNA, CDR2 YSLEER. V trimming: 1 base; J trimming: 2 bases; junction bases outside the gene matches: 1. The CDR3 sequence is 14 residues long.

This chain links TRBV4-1 with TRBJ2-7; 8 bases fit TRBD2. V lost 1 base and J lost 3; bases outside the gene matches: 8. This CDR3 has 16 amino acids. Germline V CDR1 and CDR2: MGHRA, YSYEKL. CDR3 bases: TGCGCCAGCAGCCAAGTTCTGGCGGGAGGAAACTACGAGCAGTACTTC. It specifies CASSQVLAGGNYEQYF.

CDR3 in amino acids: CASSEAGSGSDFSYEQYF. The DNA for the CDR3 is TGTGCCAGCAGTGAAGCTGGTAGCGGGAGTGACTTCTCGTACGAGCAGTACTTC. The chain is built from TRBV6-1 and TRBJ2-7; the match to TRBD2 covers 9 bases. The junction had 13 bases not matched to a gene; V was cut back by 0 bases and J by 4 bases. The CDR3 length is 18 residues. CDR1 is MNHNS, CDR2 SASEGT, per germline.

The chain uses TRBV5-4 and TRBJ1-5; 8 positions match TRBD1. CDR1 is SGHNT, CDR2 YYREEE, per germline (reference sequence). Trimming removed 4 bases from V and 8 bases from J; junction bases left unmatched: 2. This CDR3 has 12 residues. CDR3: CASSIQGEPQHF. The CDR3 DNA is TGTGCCAGCAGCATACAGGGGGAGCCCCAGCATTTT.

The chain couples TRBV5-8 to TRBJ2-5, with D perhaps TRBD2 (6 bases). Germline loops: CDR1 SGHTS, CDR2 YDEGEE. This CDR3 region has 16 residues. V lost 4 bases and J lost 1, with 17 bases in between. This CDR3 reads CASSIVSGETQETQYF. The DNA of the CDR3 is TGTGCCAGCAGCATAGTCTCGGGGGAAACCCAAGAGACCCAGTACTTC.

This chain connects TRBV2 to TRBJ1-1, with D perhaps matching TRBD1 (5 bases). The V and J ends lost 4 bases and 5 bases respectively, with 14 bases between them. Germline lookup yields CDR1 SNHLY and CDR2 FYNNEI. CDR3 size: 14 residues. In DNA form, the CDR3 reads TGTGCCAGCAGTGCCGCGGTGGGGGGAACTGAAGCTTTCTTT. Its protein product is CASSAAVGGTEAFF.

The chain links TRBV27 to TRBJ1-6; D unresolved. The V end lost 6 bases, the J end lost 0 bases, and 9 bases lay between the germline ends. Per the germline V gene, CDR1 is MNHEY and CDR2 is SMNVEV (reference sequence). The CDR3 is 15 amino acids. The CDR3 sequence is CASSRESSYNSPLHF. CDR3 in DNA: TGTGCCAGCAGCCGAGAGAGCTCCTATAATTCACCCCTCCACTTT.

The sample holds a few counts of this clone. The chain recombines TRBV7-3 with TRBJ2-1; D gene uncertain. The V gene's germline CDR1 is SGHTA and CDR2 FQGTGA. V was cut by 4 bases and J by 2 bases, with 15 bases left in between. This CDR3 contains 16 residues. This CDR3 is CASSSMPTSAYNEQFF. CDR3 in DNA: TGTGCCAGCAGCTCCATGCCCACCTCGGCCTACAATGAGCAGTTCTTC.

In its sample, this clone ranks as medium-sized. V usage is TRBV10-1 and J usage is TRBJ2-1; 12 bases fit TRBD2. V lost 6 bases, J lost 0 bases, and 9 bases stayed unmatched. The CDR3 is made up of 18 amino acids. Per the germline V gene, CDR1 is WNHNN and CDR2 is SYGVQD (reference sequence). The CDR3 sequence is CASSMTSGRAPSYNEQFF. The CDR3 nucleotides are TGCGCCAGCAGCATGACTAGCGGGAGAGCGCCCTCCTACAATGAGCAGTTCTTC.

The chain has TRBV28 and TRBJ1-5; TRBD1 is a possible D gene (5 bases). CDR1 is MDHEN, CDR2 SYDVKM, per germline. The CDR3 runs 11 residues. V was pared by 6 bases and J by 6 bases, with 6 bases between. DNA for the CDR3: TGTGCCAGCAGCCAGGGTCAGCCCCAGCATTTT. Amino acid sequence: CASSQGQPQHF.

The V call is TRBV28, the J call TRBJ1-2, with TRBD1 identical over 12 bases. The germline gives CDR1 MDHEN, CDR2 SYDVKM. Germline trimming cut 3 bases from V and 6 bases from J; bases unmatched to any gene: 8. This CDR3 has 16 amino acids. CDR3 in amino acids: CASSLPGTGGADGYTF. CDR3 sequence (DNA): TGTGCCAGCAGTTTGCCCGGGACAGGGGGCGCGGATGGCTACACCTTC.

The chain joins TRBV11-3 to TRBJ1-1; TRBD1 aligns across 7 bases. There are 15 residues in the CDR3. Germline trimming cut 3 bases from V and 0 bases from J; bases unmatched to any gene: 4. Germline CDR1 is SGHNT and CDR2 is YENEEA. The DNA of the CDR3 is TGTGCCAGCAGCTTGGGGGGACAGTTGAACACTGAAGCTTTCTTT. It encodes CASSLGGQLNTEAFF.

The chain employs TRBV3-1 (or the pseudogene TRBV3-2) and TRBJ2-7; tentative D call: TRBD2 (6 bases). Trimming removed 3 bases from V and 4 bases from J, with 16 bases in between. The length of the CDR3 is 15 residues. Germline values: CDR1 LGHDT, CDR2 YNNKEL (reference sequence). CDR3 region: CASSQGGVGGYEQYF. The CDR3 DNA follows: TGTGCCAGCAGCCAGGGTGGGGTTGGGGGGTACGAGCAGTACTTC.

This chain uses TRBV27 with TRBJ1-5, with D tentatively TRBD1 (6 bases). V was clipped by 5 bases and J by 3 bases, with 11 bases between them. The germline V gene encodes CDR1 MNHEY and CDR2 SMNVEV (reference sequence). This CDR3 has 14 amino acids. As DNA, the CDR3 is TGTGCCAGCAGTCGAGACAGGCTCAATCAGCCCCAGCATTTT. Translating gives CASSRDRLNQPQHF.